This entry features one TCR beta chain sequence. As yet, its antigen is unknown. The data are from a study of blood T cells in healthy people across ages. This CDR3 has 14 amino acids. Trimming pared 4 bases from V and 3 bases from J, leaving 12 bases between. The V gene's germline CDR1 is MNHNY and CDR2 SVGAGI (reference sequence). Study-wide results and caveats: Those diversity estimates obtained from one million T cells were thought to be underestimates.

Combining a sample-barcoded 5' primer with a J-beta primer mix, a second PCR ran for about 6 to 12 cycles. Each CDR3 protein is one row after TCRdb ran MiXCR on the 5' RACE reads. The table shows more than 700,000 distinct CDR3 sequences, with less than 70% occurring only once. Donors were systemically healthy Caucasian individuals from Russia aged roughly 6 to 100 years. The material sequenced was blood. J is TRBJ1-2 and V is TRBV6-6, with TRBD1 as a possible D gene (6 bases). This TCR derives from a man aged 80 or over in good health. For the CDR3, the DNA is TGTGCCAGCAGTTGGCCCCCAGGGGACTATGGCTACACCTTC. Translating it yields CASSWPPGDYGYTF.